This T cell receptor beta chain was recovered during a study of T-cell memory formation after mild COVID-19. TCRdb redid the calling of the 5' RACE reads with MiXCR, one entry per CDR3 protein. The sample shows hundreds of thousands of distinct CDR3 sequences, around a quarter of them seen only once. The TCR comes from an adult woman who had mild COVID-19 (a few samples of this study predate the infection). Cell type and time point are not known. The sequencing input was PBMCs or a T cell subset sorted from them (not recorded which).

The CDR3 loop is CAWSVQYRVPGKLFF. CDR3 DNA sequence: TGTGCCTGGAGTGTACAGTACAGGGTCCCTGGAAAACTGTTTTTT. The V gene is TRBV30, the J gene TRBJ1-4; D might be TRBD1 (6 bases). The CDR3 totals 15 residues. Germline loops: CDR1 GTSNPN, CDR2 SVGIG (reference sequence). V lost 0 bases and J 10 bases, leaving 18 bases between the germline ends.